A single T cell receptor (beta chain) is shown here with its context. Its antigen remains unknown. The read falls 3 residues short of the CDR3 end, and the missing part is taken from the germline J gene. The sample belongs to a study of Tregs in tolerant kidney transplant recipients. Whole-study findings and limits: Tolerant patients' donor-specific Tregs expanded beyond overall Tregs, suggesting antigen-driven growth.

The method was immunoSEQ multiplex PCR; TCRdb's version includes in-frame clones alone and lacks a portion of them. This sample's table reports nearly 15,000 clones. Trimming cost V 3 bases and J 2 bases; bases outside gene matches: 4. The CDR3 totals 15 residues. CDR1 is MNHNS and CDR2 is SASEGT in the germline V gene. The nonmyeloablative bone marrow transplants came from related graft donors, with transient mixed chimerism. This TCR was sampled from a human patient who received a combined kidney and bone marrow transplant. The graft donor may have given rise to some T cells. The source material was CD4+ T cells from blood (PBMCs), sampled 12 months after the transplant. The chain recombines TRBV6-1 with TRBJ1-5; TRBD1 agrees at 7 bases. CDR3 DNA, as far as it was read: TGTGCCAGCAGTGAGAGACAGGGAGGCAATCAGCCC. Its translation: CASSERQGGNQP. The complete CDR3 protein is CASSERQGGNQPQHF.